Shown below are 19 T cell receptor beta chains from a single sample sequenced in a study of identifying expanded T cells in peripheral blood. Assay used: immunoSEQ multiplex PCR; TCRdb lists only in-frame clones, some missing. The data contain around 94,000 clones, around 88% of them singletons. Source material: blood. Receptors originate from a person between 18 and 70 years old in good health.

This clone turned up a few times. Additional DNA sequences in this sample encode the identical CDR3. CDR3 region: CASSEFTDTQYF. The CDR3 DNA follows: TGTGCCAGCAGCGAGTTCACAGATACGCAGTATTTT. The V gene is TRBV9, the J gene TRBJ2-3; D call uncertain. CDR1 is SGDLS and CDR2 is YYNGEE in the germline V gene. The germline V and J ends were trimmed by 3 bases and 2 bases, with 4 bases remaining between them. The CDR3 loop spans 12 amino acids.

CDR3 nucleotide sequence: TGTGCCAGTAGTTTAGCCGGGACTACTTATAGCAATCAGCCCCAGCATTTT. This translates into CASSLAGTTYSNQPQHF. This chain uses TRBV19 with TRBJ1-5, with D possibly TRBD1 on 5 matching bases. V dropped 5 bases and J dropped 0 bases, with 17 bases sitting between them. Germline CDR1 is LNHDA and CDR2 is SQIVND (reference sequence). The length of the CDR3 is 17 residues.

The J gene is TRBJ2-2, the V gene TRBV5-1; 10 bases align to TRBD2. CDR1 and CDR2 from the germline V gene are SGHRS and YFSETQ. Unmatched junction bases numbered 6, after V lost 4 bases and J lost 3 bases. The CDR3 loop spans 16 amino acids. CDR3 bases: TGCGCCAGCAGCGGAACTAGCGGGATTTACACCGGGGAGCTGTTTTTT. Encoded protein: CASSGTSGIYTGELFF.

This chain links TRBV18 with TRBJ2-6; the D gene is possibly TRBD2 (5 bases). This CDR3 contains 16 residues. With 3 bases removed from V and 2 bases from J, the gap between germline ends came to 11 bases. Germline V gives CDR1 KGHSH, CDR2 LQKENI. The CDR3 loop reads CASSPDFRAGANVLTF. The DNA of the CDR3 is TGTGCCAGCTCACCGGACTTTAGGGCTGGGGCCAACGTCCTGACTTTC.

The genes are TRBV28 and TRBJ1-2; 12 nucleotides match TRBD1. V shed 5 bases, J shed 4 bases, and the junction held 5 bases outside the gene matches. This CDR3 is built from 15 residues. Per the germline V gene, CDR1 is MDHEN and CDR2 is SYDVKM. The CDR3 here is CASSPEGQGAYGYTF. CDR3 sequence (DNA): TGTGCCAGCAGTCCCGAGGGACAGGGGGCCTATGGCTACACCTTC.

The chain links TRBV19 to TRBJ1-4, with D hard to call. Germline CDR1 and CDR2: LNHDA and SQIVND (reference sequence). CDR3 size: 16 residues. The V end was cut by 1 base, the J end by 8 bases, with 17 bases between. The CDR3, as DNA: TGTGCCAGTAGTATAGGTTCGGCCACCGGGAAAGAAAAACTGTTTTTT. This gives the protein CASSIGSATGKEKLFF.

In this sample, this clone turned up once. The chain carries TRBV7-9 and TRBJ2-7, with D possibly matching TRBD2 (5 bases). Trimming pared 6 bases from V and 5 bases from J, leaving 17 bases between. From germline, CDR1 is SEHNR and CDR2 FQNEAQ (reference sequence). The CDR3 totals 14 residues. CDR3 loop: CASRLSNFGDEQYF. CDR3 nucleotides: TGTGCCAGCAGACTCTCCAACTTCGGGGACGAGCAGTACTTC.

The CDR3 sequence: CASTQDRASGPQHF. The CDR3 nucleotides read TGTGCCAGCACCCAGGACAGGGCGAGCGGGCCCCAGCATTTT. V and J are TRBV6-6 and TRBJ1-5, with 8 bases aligning to TRBD1. J lost 9 bases, V lost 7 bases, and 11 bases had no gene match. Germline lookup yields CDR1 MNHNY and CDR2 SVGAGI (reference sequence). The CDR3 extends over 14 amino acids.

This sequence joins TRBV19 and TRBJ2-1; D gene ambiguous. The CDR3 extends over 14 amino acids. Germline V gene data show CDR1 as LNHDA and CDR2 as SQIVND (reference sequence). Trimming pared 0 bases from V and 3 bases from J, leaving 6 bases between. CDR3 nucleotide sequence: TGTGCCAGTAGTATAGATCTATTCTACAATGAGCAGTTCTTC. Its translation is CASSIDLFYNEQFF.

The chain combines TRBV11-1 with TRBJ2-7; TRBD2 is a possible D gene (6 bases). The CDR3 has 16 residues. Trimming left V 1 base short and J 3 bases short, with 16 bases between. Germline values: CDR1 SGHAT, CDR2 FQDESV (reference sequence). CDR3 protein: CASSLGGGTMGYEQYF. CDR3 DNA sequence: TGTGCCAGCAGCTTAGGAGGCGGGACCATGGGCTACGAGCAGTACTTC.

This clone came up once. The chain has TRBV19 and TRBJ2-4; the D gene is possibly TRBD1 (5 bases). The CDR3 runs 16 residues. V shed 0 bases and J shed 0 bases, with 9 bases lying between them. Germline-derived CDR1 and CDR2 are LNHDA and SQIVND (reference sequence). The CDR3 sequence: CASSIETTVAKNIQYF. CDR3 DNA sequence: TGTGCCAGTAGTATAGAAACGACAGTAGCCAAAAACATTCAGTACTTC.

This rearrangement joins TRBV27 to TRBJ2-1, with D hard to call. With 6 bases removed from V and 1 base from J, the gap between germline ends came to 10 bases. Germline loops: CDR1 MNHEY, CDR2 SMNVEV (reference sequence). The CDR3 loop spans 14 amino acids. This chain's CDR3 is CASRTDVSYNEQFF. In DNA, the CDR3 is TGTGCCAGCAGAACAGATGTATCCTACAATGAGCAGTTCTTC.

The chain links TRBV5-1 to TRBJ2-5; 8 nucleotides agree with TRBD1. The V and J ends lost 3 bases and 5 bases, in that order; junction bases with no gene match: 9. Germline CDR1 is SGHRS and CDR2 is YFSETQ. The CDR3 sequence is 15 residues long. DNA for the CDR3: TGCGCCAGCAGCTCCTGGACAGGGAGTCCGGAGACCCAGTACTTC. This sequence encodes CASSSWTGSPETQYF.

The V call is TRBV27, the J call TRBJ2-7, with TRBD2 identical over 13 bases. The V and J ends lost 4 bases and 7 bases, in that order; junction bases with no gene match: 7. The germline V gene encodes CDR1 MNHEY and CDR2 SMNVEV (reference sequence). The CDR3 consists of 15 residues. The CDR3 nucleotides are TGTGCCAGCAGTTACTTACTAGCGGGAGGGCGGGAGCAGTACTTC. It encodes CASSYLLAGGREQYF.

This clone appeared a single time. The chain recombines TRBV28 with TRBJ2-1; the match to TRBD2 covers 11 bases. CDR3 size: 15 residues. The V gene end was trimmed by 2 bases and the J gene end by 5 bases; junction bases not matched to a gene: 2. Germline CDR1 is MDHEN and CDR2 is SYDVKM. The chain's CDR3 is CASSLMTSGDNEQFF. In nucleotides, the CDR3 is TGTGCCAGCAGTTTAATGACTAGCGGGGACAATGAGCAGTTCTTC.

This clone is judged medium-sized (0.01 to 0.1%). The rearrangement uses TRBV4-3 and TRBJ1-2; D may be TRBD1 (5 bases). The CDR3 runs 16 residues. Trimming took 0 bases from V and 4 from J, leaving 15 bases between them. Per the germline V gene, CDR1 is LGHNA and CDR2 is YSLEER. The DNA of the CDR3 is TGCGCCAGCAGCCAAGATCTGCTGGGAGGGACCTATGGCTACACCTTC. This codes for CASSQDLLGGTYGYTF.

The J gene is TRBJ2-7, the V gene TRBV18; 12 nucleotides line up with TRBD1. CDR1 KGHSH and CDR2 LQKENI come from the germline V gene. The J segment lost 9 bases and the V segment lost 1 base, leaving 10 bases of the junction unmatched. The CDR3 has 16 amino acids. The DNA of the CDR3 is TGTGCCAGCTCACCACTCCCTTCCGGGACAGGGGGCGTGCAGTACTTC. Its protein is CASSPLPSGTGGVQYF.

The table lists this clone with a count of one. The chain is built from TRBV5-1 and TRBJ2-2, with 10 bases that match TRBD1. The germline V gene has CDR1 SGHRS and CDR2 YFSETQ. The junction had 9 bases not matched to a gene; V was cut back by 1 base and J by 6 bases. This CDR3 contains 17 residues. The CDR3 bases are TGCGCCAGCAGCTTGCTTTTGGGACAGGGGCCATCCGGGGAGCTGTTTTTT. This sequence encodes CASSLLLGQGPSGELFF. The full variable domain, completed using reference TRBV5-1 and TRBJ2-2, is KAGVTQTPRYLIKTRGQQVTLSCSPISGHRSVSWYQQTPGQGLQFLFEYFSETQRNKGNFPGRFSGRQFSNSRSEMNVSTLELGDSALYLCASSLLLGQGPSGELFFGEGSRLTVL.

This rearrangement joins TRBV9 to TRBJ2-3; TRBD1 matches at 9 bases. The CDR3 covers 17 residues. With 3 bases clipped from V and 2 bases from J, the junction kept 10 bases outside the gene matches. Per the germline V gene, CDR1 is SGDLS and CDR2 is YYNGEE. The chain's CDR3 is CASSAGGQGSSTDTQYF. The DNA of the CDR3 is TGTGCCAGCAGCGCTGGGGGACAGGGCAGTTCCACAGATACGCAGTATTTT. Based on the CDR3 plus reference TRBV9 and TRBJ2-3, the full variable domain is DSGVTQTPKHLITATGQRVTLRCSPRSGDLSVYWYQQSLDQGLQFLIQYYNGEERAKGNILERFSAQQFPDLHSELNLSSLELGDSALYFCASSAGGQGSSTDTQYFGPGTRLTVL.